This T cell receptor beta chain was recovered during a study of regulatory T cells in long-lasting Graves disease. Turning to the study itself: Antithyroid drugs had been taken under 3 months by newly diagnosed Graves' patients.

Trimming pared 0 bases from V and 3 bases from J, leaving 6 bases between. CDR1 is MNHEY and CDR2 is SVGEGT in the germline V gene. This CDR3 region has 14 residues. To note about this clonotype: Its antigen is still unknown.

Building the TCR beta libraries relied on iRepertoire HTBI primers, and CDR3 regions underwent Arm-PCR. TCRdb analysed the multiplex PCR reads with MiXCR anew, one entry per CDR3 protein. The sample lists roughly 420,000 distinct CDR3 sequences, around 15% occurring once. Study results and limitations: Among samples with persistent disease, TRBV28, TRBJ1-2 and TRBJ2-5 were favored.

Time point indicated: newly diagnosed GD, antithyroid drugs for less than 3 months. The TCR library was made from RNA extracted from PBMCs. The EDTA tubes were filled with 7 to 9.5 milliliters of drawn peripheral blood. This receptor was identified in a female donor with Graves disease. The sequenced sample was peripheral blood mononuclear cells (PBMCs), obtained at new diagnosis, from a patient treated with antithyroid drugs. V and J are TRBV6-2 or TRBV6-3 and TRBJ1-3; D remains ambiguous. CDR3 in DNA: TGTGCCAGCAGTTACTCGAAGCATGGAAACACCATATATTTT. Its protein is CASSYSKHGNTIYF.